This passage covers 24 T cell receptor beta chains from one sample sequenced in a study of shared clonotypes between healthy human individuals. The assay was immunoSEQ multiplex PCR, and TCRdb's table has in-frame clones only and misses some. The sample lists roughly 1,500,000 clones, around 98.5% occurring once. Source material: naive CD4+ T cells sorted from blood. Subset described: CD45RA+ positively selected. The receptors stem from a man aged 25 to 45 in good health.

The CDR3 loop is CAWSVGGQGYNEQFF. The CDR3, as DNA: TGTGCCTGGAGTGTAGGGGGACAGGGGTACAATGAGCAGTTCTTC. The chain couples TRBV30 to TRBJ2-1; 10 bases are a match to TRBD1. The CDR3 is 15 residues long. Germline V lookup: CDR1 GTSNPN, CDR2 SVGIG (reference sequence). Losses at the gene ends were 0 bases for V and 4 bases for J; bases not matched to a gene: 3.

The CDR3 is CASSVYRASGANVLTF. The CDR3 region has the DNA TGTGCCAGCAGCGTCTACAGGGCCTCTGGGGCCAACGTCCTGACTTTC. The gene calls are TRBV9 and TRBJ2-6; possibly TRBD1 for D (6 bases). V was shortened by 2 bases and J by 0 bases, with 9 bases between the two germline ends. Germline V gives CDR1 SGDLS, CDR2 YYNGEE. The CDR3 is 16 amino acids.

This clone came up once. J is TRBJ2-7 and V is TRBV6-1, with D perhaps TRBD1 (5 bases). Germline assignment: CDR1 MNHNS and CDR2 SASEGT. The CDR3 runs 15 residues. V was pared by 4 bases and J by 3 bases, with 16 bases between. This chain's CDR3 is CASSVTGPSIYEQYF. For the CDR3, the DNA is TGTGCCAGCAGTGTTACAGGTCCCTCTATCTACGAGCAGTACTTC.

This chain joins TRBV18 and TRBJ1-4, with unresolved D. The length of the CDR3 is 12 residues. With 5 bases removed from V and 3 bases from J, the gap between germline ends came to 4 bases. Germline V gene lookup returns CDR1 KGHSH and CDR2 LQKENI. DNA for the CDR3: TGTGCCAGCTCAGCATCTAATGAAAAACTGTTTTTT. It translates to CASSASNEKLFF. Based on the CDR3 plus reference TRBV18 and TRBJ1-4, the full variable domain is NAGVMQNPRHLVRRRGQEARLRCSPMKGHSHVYWYRQLPEEGLKFMVYLQKENIIDESGMPKERFSAEFPKEGPSILRIQQVVRGDSAAYFCASSASNEKLFFGSGTQLSVL.

This rearrangement joins TRBV7-8 to TRBJ2-7; unclear D gene. This CDR3 is built from 13 residues. Germline CDR1 is SGHVS and CDR2 is FQNEAQ. Trimming pared 5 bases from V and 3 bases from J, leaving 11 bases between. DNA of the CDR3: TGTGCCAGCAGCCGACCGGACGGCTACGAGCAGTACTTC. It specifies CASSRPDGYEQYF.

The V call is TRBV5-1, the J call TRBJ2-5, with TRBD2 matching over 10 bases. This CDR3 contains 15 residues. V shed 0 bases, J shed 3 bases, and the junction held 2 bases outside the gene matches. Germline loops: CDR1 SGHRS, CDR2 YFSETQ. The CDR3 coding sequence is TGCGCCAGCAGCTTGGACGGACTAGCGGAAGAGACCCAGTACTTC. As protein: CASSLDGLAEETQYF.

The chain combines TRBV10-3 with TRBJ1-5; 9 bases are shared with TRBD1. Losses at the gene ends were 0 bases for V and 5 bases for J; bases not matched to a gene: 8. This CDR3 region has 17 residues. CDR1 is ENHRY and CDR2 is SYGVKD in the germline V gene. CDR3 sequence (DNA): TGTGCCATCAGTGAGTCATTTGGGGACAGGGTACATCAGCCCCAGCATTTT. It codes for CAISESFGDRVHQPQHF.

The DNA of the CDR3 is TGTGCCATCAGCCAACCGAGCAGGAGCAGCACAGATACGCAGTATTTT. This gives the protein CAISQPSRSSTDTQYF. This chain joins TRBV10-3 and TRBJ2-3; D is undetermined. Germline CDR1 reads ENHRY; CDR2 reads SYGVKD. The CDR3 contains 16 residues. Trimming stripped 6 bases from V and 0 bases from J, with 16 bases between.

This chain connects TRBV9 to TRBJ2-5; either TRBD1 or TRBD2 may fit D (6 bases each). The germline V gene has CDR1 SGDLS and CDR2 YYNGEE. The CDR3 spans 14 residues. V shed 0 bases and J shed 5 bases, with 11 bases lying between them. The CDR3 DNA follows: TGTGCCAGCAGCGTAGGAAGGAGGGGGGAGACCCAGTACTTC. Encoded protein: CASSVGRRGETQYF. Complete variable domain (other parts from reference TRBV9 and TRBJ2-5): DSGVTQTPKHLITATGQRVTLRCSPRSGDLSVYWYQQSLDQGLQFLIQYYNGEERAKGNILERFSAQQFPDLHSELNLSSLELGDSALYFCASSVGRRGETQYFGPGTRLLVL.

V usage is TRBV19 and J usage is TRBJ2-5; 7 bases align to TRBD1. CDR1 and CDR2 from the germline V gene are LNHDA and SQIVND (reference sequence). V lost 5 bases and J lost 4; bases outside the gene matches: 4. The CDR3 runs 13 residues. CDR3 coding DNA: TGTGCCAGTAGTCTTGGGACAGCAGAGACCCAGTACTTC. The encoded protein is CASSLGTAETQYF.

The chain couples TRBV2 to TRBJ2-7; no reliable D call. Between the trimmed V and J ends, which lost 4 bases and 0 bases, there was a span of 13 bases. The CDR3 runs 15 residues. The germline CDR1 and CDR2 sequences are SNHLY and FYNNEI. CDR3 region: CASSGRARSSYEQYF. The CDR3 DNA reads TGTGCCAGCAGTGGGAGAGCGAGGAGCTCCTACGAGCAGTACTTC.

The J gene is TRBJ1-3, the V gene TRBV9; possibly TRBD1 for D (6 bases). With 0 bases removed from V and 0 bases from J, the gap between germline ends came to 10 bases. Germline-derived CDR1 and CDR2 are SGDLS and YYNGEE. CDR3 size: 16 residues. CDR3 protein: CASSVARTASGNTIYF. The CDR3 DNA sequence: TGTGCCAGCAGCGTAGCCAGGACAGCCTCTGGAAACACCATATATTTT.

In regard to this clone: Other DNA sequences in this sample translate to the same CDR3. The rearrangement links TRBV5-6 to TRBJ1-2, with TRBD1 as a possible D gene (6 bases). V was shortened by 5 bases and J by 3 bases, with 8 bases between the two germline ends. The CDR3 consists of 12 residues. CDR1 and CDR2 (germline): SGHDT, YYEEEE. The CDR3 coding sequence is TGTGCCAGCAGTCCAGGGGACTATGGCTACACCTTC. Residues: CASSPGDYGYTF.

The chain couples TRBV6-1 to TRBJ1-2, with D possibly being TRBD1 (6 bases). V lost 6 bases to trimming and J lost 7 bases, with 18 bases between them. Looked up from germline, CDR1 is MNHNS and CDR2 is SASEGT. This CDR3 spans 14 amino acids. For the CDR3, the DNA is TGTGCCAGCAGGGGAGGGGGTTCCTTCGCTGGCTACACCTTC. Protein: CASRGGGSFAGYTF.

The chain recombines TRBV28 with TRBJ2-7; the D gene is possibly TRBD1 (6 bases). The CDR3 extends over 16 amino acids. Trimming left V 3 bases short and J 5 bases short, with 20 bases between. Germline V gene data show CDR1 as MDHEN and CDR2 as SYDVKM. In DNA form, the CDR3 reads TGTGCCAGCAGTTTTATCGCAACAGGGATTTTCCACGAGCAGTACTTC. This encodes CASSFIATGIFHEQYF.

This clone was observed once. This chain connects TRBV25-1 to TRBJ2-7; TRBD1 matches 10 bases. V shed 4 bases, J shed 6 bases, and the junction held 12 bases outside the gene matches. This CDR3 has 16 residues. Germline CDR1 MGHDK, CDR2 SYGVNS. The CDR3, as DNA: TGTGCCAGCAGTGGTCCGGGGACAGGGGTACTACGCGAGCAGTACTTC. This encodes CASSGPGTGVLREQYF.

This clone was seen a single time. The chain joins TRBV29-1 to TRBJ2-3; 7 nucleotides agree with TRBD1. With 6 bases clipped from V and 0 bases from J, the junction kept 15 bases outside the gene matches. CDR1 and CDR2 from the germline V gene are SQVTM and ANQGSEA. This CDR3 is 17 amino acids long. CDR3 in DNA: TGCAGCGTCACAGGGGACCGGAGGCTCACTAGCACAGATACGCAGTATTTT. This translates into CSVTGDRRLTSTDTQYF.

The V and J genes are TRBV14 and TRBJ1-2, with unresolved D. Trimming took 3 bases from V and 4 from J, leaving 9 bases between them. CDR1 is SGHDN and CDR2 is FVKESK in the germline V gene. The CDR3 is 13 residues long. Here the CDR3 DNA reads TGTGCCAGCAGCCACGGAGTGTCCTATGGCTACACCTTC. Its protein product is CASSHGVSYGYTF.

This clone was recorded once. The chain combines TRBV5-4 with TRBJ2-5; D remains unclear. This CDR3 has 12 residues. CDR1 is SGHNT, CDR2 YYREEE, per germline (reference sequence). With 7 bases removed from V and 6 bases from J, the gap between germline ends came to 13 bases. For the CDR3, the DNA is TGTGCCAGCCATCCGTTAGGAAAGACCCAGTACTTC. Its translation is CASHPLGKTQYF.

V and J are TRBV7-3 and TRBJ2-1; 10 nucleotides line up with TRBD1. The V and J ends lost 4 bases and 6 bases, in that order; junction bases with no gene match: 6. Germline V gene lookup returns CDR1 SGHTA and CDR2 FQGTGA. The CDR3 covers 15 residues. CDR3 in DNA: TGTGCCAGCAGCTGGGGACAGGGGATTTTCAATGAGCAGTTCTTC. This encodes CASSWGQGIFNEQFF.

V gene TRBV19 combines with J gene TRBJ2-7; TRBD1 might be the D (6 bases). The V and J ends lost 1 base and 5 bases respectively, with 15 bases between them. There are 15 residues in the CDR3. Germline V CDR1 and CDR2: LNHDA, SQIVND (reference sequence). The CDR3 here is CASSIVSGVHHEQYF. DNA of the CDR3: TGTGCCAGTAGTATAGTGTCAGGGGTGCATCACGAGCAGTACTTC.

This chain links TRBV5-1 with TRBJ2-5; D is unclear. The CDR3 covers 12 residues. The germline V and J ends were trimmed by 2 bases and 3 bases, with 5 bases remaining between them. Germline V CDR1 and CDR2: SGHRS, YFSETQ. CDR3 in amino acids: CASSFGKETQYF. The CDR3 DNA is TGCGCCAGCAGCTTCGGCAAAGAGACCCAGTACTTC. Drawing the rest from reference TRBV5-1 and TRBJ2-5, the complete variable domain is KAGVTQTPRYLIKTRGQQVTLSCSPISGHRSVSWYQQTPGQGLQFLFEYFSETQRNKGNFPGRFSGRQFSNSRSEMNVSTLELGDSALYLCASSFGKETQYFGPGTRLLVL.

The chain has TRBV5-1 and TRBJ2-1; 7 bases are a match to TRBD2. The CDR3 length is 15 residues. Per germline, CDR1 SGHRS and CDR2 YFSETQ. The V gene end was trimmed by 1 base and the J gene end by 4 bases; junction bases not matched to a gene: 5. CDR3 sequence: CASSLLSSGYNEQFF. The CDR3 region has the DNA TGCGCCAGCAGCTTGTTGTCTAGCGGTTACAATGAGCAGTTCTTC.

CDR3 nucleotides: TGTGCCAGCAGCTTAAGCCCCCAGGTGTTGCAAGAGACCCAGTACTTC. Protein sequence: CASSLSPQVLQETQYF. The J gene is TRBJ2-5, the V gene TRBV7-2; no clear D. CDR1 SGHTA and CDR2 FQGNSA come from the germline V gene. Trimming removed 2 bases at V and 2 bases at J, with 15 bases between. The CDR3 contains 16 residues.